These 26 T cell receptor beta chains share one sample of origin, sequenced in a study of spatial heterogeneity in lung cancer. The study's findings and limits: Higher tumor mutation counts went along with higher counts of expanded intratumoral alpha and beta TCRs.

Time point indicated: sample taken at primary tumor resection. Using its own MiXCR run on the 5' RACE reads, TCRdb lists one record per CDR3 protein. The repertoire consists of around 3,600 distinct CDR3 sequences, with about 26% occurring once and the leading ten covering about 22%. Antigens of these TCRs are unknown. This sample comprised lung tumor tissue, obtained at surgery. The receptors derive from a male donor with early-stage non-small cell lung cancer.

The chain uses TRBV7-2 and TRBJ2-3; D may be TRBD1 (6 bases). This CDR3 is built from 15 residues. V shed 1 base and J shed 0 bases, with 8 bases lying between them. Germline lookup yields CDR1 SGHTA and CDR2 FQGNSA. CDR3 sequence (DNA): TGTGCCAGCAGCTTAGTTAGGGGGAGCACAGATACGCAGTATTTT. Translation: CASSLVRGSTDTQYF.

This clonotype was detected a few times. V usage is TRBV10-3 and J usage is TRBJ2-2; a possible D gene is TRBD1 (6 bases). Germline CDR1 and CDR2: ENHRY and SYGVKD. The V gene lost 4 bases and the J gene lost 6 bases, with 12 bases spanning the gap. The CDR3 sequence is 14 residues long. The CDR3 loop reads CAISVRDIPGELFF. Here the CDR3 DNA reads TGTGCCATCAGTGTCCGGGACATCCCCGGGGAGCTGTTTTTT.

By share, this clonotype ranks as medium-sized (0.01 to 0.1%). The chain links TRBV6-6 to TRBJ2-3; D is unresolved. CDR3 length equals 14 residues. Trimming cost V 2 bases and J 2 bases, with 8 bases left between them. The germline gives CDR1 MNHNY, CDR2 SVGAGI (reference sequence). The DNA of the CDR3 is TGTGCCAGCAGTTACCATCAGCCCACAGATACGCAGTATTTT. As protein: CASSYHQPTDTQYF.

V and J are TRBV3-1 and TRBJ2-7; D gene ambiguous. This CDR3 has 13 residues. Germline CDR1 reads LGHDT; CDR2 reads YNNKEL (reference sequence). The germline V and J ends were trimmed by 0 bases and 1 base, with 4 bases remaining between them. The CDR3 sequence is CASSQEASYEQYF. The CDR3 region has the DNA TGTGCCAGCAGCCAAGAGGCTTCCTACGAGCAGTACTTC.

The V call is TRBV7-2, the J call TRBJ2-1; D call uncertain. Germline-derived CDR1 and CDR2 are SGHTA and FQGNSA. The V and J ends lost 2 bases and 5 bases respectively, with 4 bases between them. The length of the CDR3 is 12 residues. CDR3 bases: TGTGCCAGCAGCTTAAGTAACAATGAGCAGTTCTTC. This sequence encodes CASSLSNNEQFF.

V is TRBV7-8 and J is TRBJ2-1, with D possibly being TRBD1 or TRBD2 (5 bases each). The CDR3 consists of 13 residues. Germline-derived CDR1 and CDR2 are SGHVS and FQNEAQ. Deletions cut 0 bases from V and 10 bases from J, with 10 bases between. CDR3 in amino acids: CASSLAGTREQFF. CDR3 sequence (DNA): TGTGCCAGCAGCTTAGCCGGGACCCGAGAGCAGTTCTTC.

The V call is TRBV2, the J call TRBJ2-1, with D possibly being TRBD1 or TRBD2 (5 bases each). The CDR3 is 14 residues long. V was cut by 6 bases and J by 0 bases, with 9 bases left in between. The germline CDR1 and CDR2 sequences are SNHLY and FYNNEI. Here the CDR3 reads CASRPGSSYNEQFF. DNA for the CDR3: TGTGCCAGCAGGCCAGGGAGCTCCTACAATGAGCAGTTCTTC.

This clonotype showed up just a few times. This sequence joins TRBV7-2 and TRBJ2-7; D is ambiguous. This CDR3 is built from 13 residues. The V and J ends lost 6 bases and 5 bases respectively, with 14 bases between them. Germline V lookup: CDR1 SGHTA, CDR2 FQGNSA. The CDR3 coding sequence is TGTGCCAGCAGGTCCATGGTGAGGAACGAGCAGTACTTC. Protein sequence: CASRSMVRNEQYF.

This clonotype is judged medium-sized (0.01 to 0.1%). The rearrangement joins TRBV20-1 to TRBJ2-7, with a weak D call TRBD1 (5 bases). Germline V gene data show CDR1 as DFQATT and CDR2 as SNEGSKA (reference sequence). V gave up 6 bases and J gave up 0 bases, with 12 bases separating them. The CDR3 has 13 residues. CDR3 nucleotide sequence: TGCAGTGCGCGCGCAGGGTCCTCCTACGAGCAGTACTTC. It yields the protein CSARAGSSYEQYF.

In its sample, this clonotype is medium-sized (0.01 to 0.1%). The rearrangement uses TRBV18 and TRBJ2-5, with D possibly matching TRBD1 (6 bases). CDR3 length: 12 residues. Trimming pared 5 bases from V and 4 bases from J, leaving 8 bases between. Germline values: CDR1 KGHSH, CDR2 LQKENI. Written as DNA, the CDR3 is TGTGCCAGCTCAACAGGGCCAGAGACCCAGTACTTC. Translated, it gives CASSTGPETQYF. Complete variable domain (other parts from reference TRBV18 and TRBJ2-5): NAGVMQNPRHLVRRRGQEARLRCSPMKGHSHVYWYRQLPEEGLKFMVYLQKENIIDESGMPKERFSAEFPKEGPSILRIQQVVRGDSAAYFCASSTGPETQYFGPGTRLLVL.

By its share, this clonotype is medium-sized. The rearrangement links TRBV6-6 to TRBJ1-3, with 7 bases aligning to TRBD1. With 6 bases clipped from V and 0 bases from J, the junction kept 2 bases outside the gene matches. CDR3 length equals 14 residues. Germline V gives CDR1 MNHNY, CDR2 SVGAGI (reference sequence). CDR3 residues: CASRRDSSGNTIYF. The DNA of the CDR3 is TGTGCCAGCAGACGGGACAGCTCTGGAAACACCATATATTTT.

By sample fraction, this clonotype is medium-sized. The CDR3 reads CASSPQRMTGYTNEQFF. CDR3 coding DNA: TGTGCCAGCAGCCCTCAGAGGATGACAGGTTATACCAATGAGCAGTTCTTC. The chain recombines TRBV7-3 with TRBJ2-1; tentative D call: TRBD1 (6 bases). The ends were cut back, 5 bases at V and 6 bases at J, with 23 bases in the middle. This CDR3 has 17 amino acids. Germline CDR1 reads SGHTA; CDR2 reads FQGTGA.

At least ten counts were recorded for this clonotype. CDR3 sequence: CASSIGIEETQYF. The DNA for the CDR3 is TGTGCCAGCAGTATCGGGATCGAAGAGACCCAGTACTTC. This rearrangement joins TRBV12-3 or TRBV12-4 to TRBJ2-5; the D gene is possibly TRBD2 (5 bases). This CDR3 region has 13 residues. V lost 5 bases and J lost 3, with 10 bases in between.

This clonotype is termed medium-sized. This chain links TRBV20-1 with TRBJ2-1, with TRBD2 matching 7 bases. The germline CDR1 and CDR2 sequences are DFQATT and SNEGSKA (reference sequence). Trimming removed 0 bases from V and 7 bases from J; junction bases left unmatched: 12. The CDR3 consists of 16 residues. CDR3 sequence reads: CSARDASGPPRNEQFF. CDR3 DNA: TGCAGTGCTAGAGATGCTAGCGGTCCCCCGCGGAATGAGCAGTTCTTC.

This clonotype is a singleton in its sample. V is TRBV6-5 and J is TRBJ2-7; 11 positions agree with TRBD1. Germline V gene sequence: CDR1 MNHEY, CDR2 SVGAGI. Trimming at V came to 4 bases and at J to 5 bases, leaving 4 bases not matched to a gene. The CDR3 has 14 residues. Here the CDR3 DNA reads TGTGCCAGCAGTTGGACAGGGGGCATCCACGAGCAGTACTTC. The encoded protein is CASSWTGGIHEQYF.

This clonotype is medium-sized within its sample. This chain joins TRBV5-1 and TRBJ2-2; D remains unclear. The CDR3 spans 13 residues. The germline CDR1 and CDR2 sequences are SGHRS and YFSETQ. Trimming took off 6 bases at V and 1 base at J, with 7 bases between the two ends. The CDR3, as DNA: TGCGCCAGCACAATCTTGAACACCGGGGAGCTGTTTTTT. Protein: CASTILNTGELFF.

The chain joins TRBV11-3 to TRBJ2-1, with D tentatively TRBD2 (6 bases). V dropped 1 base and J dropped 8 bases, with 15 bases sitting between them. The CDR3 runs 15 residues. CDR1 is SGHNT and CDR2 is YENEEA in the germline V gene. CDR3 amino acids: CASSLGRGSRDEQFF. The CDR3 nucleotides are TGTGCCAGCAGCTTAGGGCGGGGTAGCCGGGATGAGCAGTTCTTC. The full variable domain, with the rest looked up from reference TRBV11-3 and TRBJ2-1, is EAGVVQSPRYKIIEKKQPVAFWCNPISGHNTLYWYLQNLGQGPELLIRYENEEAVDDSQLPKDRFSAERLKGVDSTLKIQPAELGDSAVYLCASSLGRGSRDEQFFGPGTRLTVL.

This clonotype was counted only a few times. The chain combines TRBV24-1 with TRBJ2-3; a weak D match, TRBD2 (5 bases). CDR1 and CDR2 (germline): KGHDR, SFDVKD. CDR3 size: 15 residues. The germline V and J ends were trimmed by 4 bases and 4 bases, with 14 bases remaining between them. The CDR3 nucleotides read TGTGCCACCAGTGACCCTGCTCCGGAGGCAGATACGCAGTATTTT. It encodes CATSDPAPEADTQYF.

This clonotype is termed medium-sized. J is TRBJ2-2 and V is TRBV7-9, with D perhaps TRBD2 (5 bases). The CDR3 spans 16 residues. Germline CDR1 SEHNR, CDR2 FQNEAQ (reference sequence). Trimming removed 3 bases at V and 1 base at J, with 12 bases between. The CDR3 DNA sequence: TGTGCCAGCAGCTTCCGTTCGAGCGGGAACACCGGGGAGCTGTTTTTT. Translated: CASSFRSSGNTGELFF.

This clonotype was recorded only once. The rearrangement joins TRBV28 to TRBJ2-3, with 8 bases aligning to TRBD1. V shed 4 bases, J shed 2 bases, and the junction held 5 bases outside the gene matches. CDR1 is MDHEN and CDR2 is SYDVKM in the germline V gene. This CDR3 spans 15 amino acids. The CDR3 region is CASSSGQGSTDTQYF. The CDR3 DNA reads as TGTGCCAGCAGTTCCGGACAGGGATCCACAGATACGCAGTATTTT.

In its sample, this clonotype was seen a few times. The chain joins TRBV20-1 to TRBJ2-1, with 8 positions matching TRBD2. Per the germline V gene, CDR1 is DFQATT and CDR2 is SNEGSKA (reference sequence). CDR3 length: 16 amino acids. With V trimmed by 2 bases and J by 6 bases, 12 bases remained unmatched. The CDR3 loop reads CSARWHSGTSFNEQFF. The DNA of the CDR3 is TGCAGTGCTAGATGGCATAGCGGGACCAGCTTCAATGAGCAGTTCTTC.

This clonotype was counted only a few times. The chain joins TRBV28 to TRBJ2-7; D possibly corresponds to TRBD2 (5 bases). Germline-derived CDR1 and CDR2 are MDHEN and SYDVKM. V was clipped by 6 bases and J by 3 bases, with 18 bases between them. This CDR3 region has 15 residues. DNA for the CDR3: TGTGCCAGCAGCCTTCCTGGAGGTGGGGACTACGAGCAGTACTTC. It encodes CASSLPGGGDYEQYF.

V gene TRBV7-8 combines with J gene TRBJ2-7; D is unresolved. The CDR3 is 13 residues long. Trimming pared 2 bases from V and 2 bases from J, leaving 7 bases between. Germline CDR1 is SGHVS and CDR2 is FQNEAQ. CDR3 bases: TGTGCCAGCAGCTTAACCGATACCTACGAGCAGTACTTC. Translating gives CASSLTDTYEQYF.

By frequency in the sample, this clonotype is medium-sized. The J gene is TRBJ2-7, the V gene TRBV3-1; D not resolved. V lost 1 base and J 5 bases, leaving 6 bases between the germline ends. Germline CDR1 reads LGHDT; CDR2 reads YNNKEL (reference sequence). The length of the CDR3 is 12 residues. CDR3 amino acids: CASSQGTHEQYF. In nucleotides, the CDR3 is TGTGCCAGCAGCCAAGGCACCCACGAGCAGTACTTC.

The chain uses TRBV29-1 and TRBJ2-3; 7 nucleotides match TRBD2. Trimming removed 7 bases from V and 0 bases from J; junction bases left unmatched: 4. In germline, CDR1 is SQVTM, CDR2 ANQGSEA. The CDR3 length is 13 residues. CDR3 nucleotides: TGCAGCGCAACTAGCGTTAGCACAGATACGCAGTATTTT. This codes for CSATSVSTDTQYF.

A single count supports this clonotype. The gene calls are TRBV12-2 and TRBJ2-1; whether TRBD1, the table's D call, matches the DNA was not checked. TRBV12-2 is a known pseudogene. This CDR3 contains 15 residues. CDR3 sequence reads: CASRLVAHPLFEQFF. The CDR3 DNA is TGTGCAAGTCGCTTAGTAGCGCACCCCCTTTTTGAGCAGTTCTTC.